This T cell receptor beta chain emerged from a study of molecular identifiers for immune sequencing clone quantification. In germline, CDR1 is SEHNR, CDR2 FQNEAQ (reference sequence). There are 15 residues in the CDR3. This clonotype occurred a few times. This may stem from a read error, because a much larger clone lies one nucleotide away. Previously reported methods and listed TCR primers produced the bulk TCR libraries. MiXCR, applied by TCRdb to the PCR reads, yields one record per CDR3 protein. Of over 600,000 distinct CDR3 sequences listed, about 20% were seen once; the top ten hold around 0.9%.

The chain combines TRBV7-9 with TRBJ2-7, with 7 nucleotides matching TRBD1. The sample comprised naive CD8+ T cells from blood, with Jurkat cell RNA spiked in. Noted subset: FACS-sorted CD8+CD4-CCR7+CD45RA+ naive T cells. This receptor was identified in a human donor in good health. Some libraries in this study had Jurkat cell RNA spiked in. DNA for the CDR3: TGTGCCAGCAGCTTGCGACAGGGTAATCGGCTCGAGCAGTGCTTC. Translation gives CASSLRQGNRLEQCF.